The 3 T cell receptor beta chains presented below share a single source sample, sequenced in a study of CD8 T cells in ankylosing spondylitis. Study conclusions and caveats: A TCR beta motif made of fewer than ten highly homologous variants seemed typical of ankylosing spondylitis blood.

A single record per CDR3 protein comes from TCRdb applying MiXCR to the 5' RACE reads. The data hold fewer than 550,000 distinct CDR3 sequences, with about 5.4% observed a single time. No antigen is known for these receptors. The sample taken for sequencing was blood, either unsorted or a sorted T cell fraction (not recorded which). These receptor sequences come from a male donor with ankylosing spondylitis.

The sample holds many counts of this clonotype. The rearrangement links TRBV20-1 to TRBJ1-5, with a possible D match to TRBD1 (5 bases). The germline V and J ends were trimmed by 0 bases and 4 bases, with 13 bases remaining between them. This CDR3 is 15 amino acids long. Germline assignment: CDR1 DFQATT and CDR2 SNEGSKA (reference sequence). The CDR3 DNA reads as TGCAGTGCTAGAGATCTGGGACCTATTAATCAGCCCCAGCATTTT. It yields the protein CSARDLGPINQPQHF.

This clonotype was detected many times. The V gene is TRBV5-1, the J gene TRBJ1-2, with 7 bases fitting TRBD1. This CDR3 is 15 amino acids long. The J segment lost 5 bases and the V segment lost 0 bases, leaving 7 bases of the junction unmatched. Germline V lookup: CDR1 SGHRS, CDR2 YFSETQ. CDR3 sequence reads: CASSLEGQSHYGYTF. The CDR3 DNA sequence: TGCGCCAGCAGCTTGGAGGGACAGTCCCATTATGGCTACACCTTC.

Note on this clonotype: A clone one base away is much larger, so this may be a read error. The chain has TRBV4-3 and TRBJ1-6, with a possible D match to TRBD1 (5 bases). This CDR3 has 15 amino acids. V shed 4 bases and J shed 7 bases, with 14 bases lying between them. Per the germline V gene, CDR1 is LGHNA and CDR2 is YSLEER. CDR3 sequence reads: CASSPGHQTNSPLHF. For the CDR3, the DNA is TGCGCCAGCAGCCCAGGACATCAGACCAATTCACCCCTCCACTTT.